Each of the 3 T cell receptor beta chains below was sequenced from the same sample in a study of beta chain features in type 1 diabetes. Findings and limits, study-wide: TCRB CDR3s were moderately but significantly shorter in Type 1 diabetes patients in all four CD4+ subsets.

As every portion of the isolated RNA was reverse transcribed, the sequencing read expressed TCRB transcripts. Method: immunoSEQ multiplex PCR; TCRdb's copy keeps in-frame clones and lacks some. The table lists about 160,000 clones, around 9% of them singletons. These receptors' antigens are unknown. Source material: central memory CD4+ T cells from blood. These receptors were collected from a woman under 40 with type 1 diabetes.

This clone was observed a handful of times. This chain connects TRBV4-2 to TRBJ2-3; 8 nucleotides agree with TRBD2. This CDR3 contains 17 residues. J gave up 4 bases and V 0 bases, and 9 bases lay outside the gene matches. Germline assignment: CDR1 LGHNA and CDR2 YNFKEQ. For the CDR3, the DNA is TGTGCCAGCAGCCAAGATACAACGGGAGGGCCGGCAGATACGCAGTATTTT. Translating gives CASSQDTTGGPADTQYF.

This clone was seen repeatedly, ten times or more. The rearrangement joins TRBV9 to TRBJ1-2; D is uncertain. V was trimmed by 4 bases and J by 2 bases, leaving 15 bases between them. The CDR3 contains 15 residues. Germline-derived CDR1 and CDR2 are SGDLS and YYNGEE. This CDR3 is CASSPRVYGNYGYTF. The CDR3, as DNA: TGTGCCAGCAGCCCCCGGGTCTACGGGAACTATGGCTACACCTTC.

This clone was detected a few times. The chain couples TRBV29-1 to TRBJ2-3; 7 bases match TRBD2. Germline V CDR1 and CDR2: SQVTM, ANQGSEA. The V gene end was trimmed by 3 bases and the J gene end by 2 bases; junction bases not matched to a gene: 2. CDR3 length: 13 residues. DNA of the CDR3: TGCAGCGTTGAGGGGACTAACACAGATACGCAGTATTTT. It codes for CSVEGTNTDTQYF.